The entry below describes one T cell receptor beta chain. In Cohort 3, a recovered donor had either two negative PCRs, clearance, or symptom resolution. Under the authors' procedure: Using reference gene primer amplification, nucleated cell counts were estimated. The method was immunoSEQ multiplex PCR; TCRdb's version includes in-frame clones alone and lacks a portion of them. Clone size and the V and J calls come from that table; the DNA yielded D and trimming. The repertoire has fewer than 350,000 clones, roughly 86% of them found once; the top ten carry just under 1%. These data originate in a study of blood T cell repertoires in COVID-19. Background on the study: Nucleic acid was either cDNA or gDNA, and it came from T cells, B-cell-depleted T cells, or PBMCs.

Germline assignment: CDR1 SGHRS and CDR2 YFSETQ. The CDR3 has 15 residues. With 1 base clipped from V and 5 bases from J, the junction kept 7 bases outside the gene matches. The specimen sequenced was PBMCs or T cells enriched from blood (not recorded which). The rearrangement links TRBV5-1 to TRBJ2-7; 9 positions agree with TRBD1. The TCR was taken from a woman aged 30 to 39 who had recovered from COVID-19. The CDR3: CASSLYRGRFNEQYF. The CDR3 nucleotides are TGCGCCAGCAGCTTGTACAGGGGGCGATTTAACGAGCAGTACTTC.